The rows below give T cell receptor beta chains drawn from one sample of a study of graft-versus-host responses after intestinal transplantation. Profiled with immunoSEQ multiplex PCR; TCRdb holds only in-frame clones, not every one. Of approximately 74,000 clones in the sample, approximately 90% are singletons; the top ten hold 0.55% to 0.8%. The source material was PBMCs, sampled 98 days after intestinal transplantation. The source of these receptors is a human patient who received an intestinal transplant, so some T cells may come from the graft donor. The CDR3 runs from the conserved cysteine through the conserved F or W. A D gene is named only where the DNA matches it firmly. The size of a clone is reported for some rows only, either as once, few or many, or as a class for expanded clones.

CDR3nt	CDR3aa	d_gene	j_gene	abundance	v_gene
TGTGCCACCAGCAGAGATTCGTGGGACAGGGGGAGGACTGAAGCTTTCTTT	CATSRDSWDRGRTEAFF	TRBD1	TRBJ1-1	.	TRBV15
TGTGCCAGCAGTTACTCAGGGGGCATAAGCGAGCAGTACTTC	CASSYSGGISEQYF	TRBD1	TRBJ2-7	.	TRBV6-5
TGTGCCAGCAGCTTAGCCCCTCGCGGGAATAACTACAATGAGCAGTTCTTC	CASSLAPRGNNYNEQFF	.	TRBJ2-1	.	TRBV11-3
TGTGCCAGCAGCCTGCAGGGCTCGGAGACCCAGTACTTC	CASSLQGSETQYF	.	TRBJ2-5	.	TRBV5-4
TGTGCCATCAGTGTACAAAACCAAGAGACCCAGTACTTC	CAISVQNQETQYF	.	TRBJ2-5	.	TRBV10-3
TGTGCCAACAGCTTGGGGGCAGGGGGCTCTTACGAGCAGTACTTC	CANSLGAGGSYEQYF	TRBD1	TRBJ2-7	.	TRBV5-5
TGTGCCAGCAGCTTAGACGGTGAAGAGACCCAGTACTTC	CASSLDGEETQYF	.	TRBJ2-5	.	TRBV7-3
TGCGCCAGCAGTCGACTAGGGCCCCAAGAGACCCAGTACTTC	CASSRLGPQETQYF	.	TRBJ2-5	.	TRBV5-1
TGCGCCAGCAGCTCCGCGACTGGAAACACCATATATTTT	CASSSATGNTIYF	.	TRBJ1-3	.	TRBV5-1
TGTGCCAGCAGCCCGATAGGTGGCGGGGGGGCTGCCTACAATGAGCAGTTCTTC	CASSPIGGGGAAYNEQFF	TRBD2	TRBJ2-1	.	TRBV7-3
TGTGCCAGCAGCCCGAATCCGACTAGCACAGATACGCAGTATTTT	CASSPNPTSTDTQYF	.	TRBJ2-3	.	TRBV7-3
TGTGCCAGCAGCTTGTACTACGAGCAGTACTTC	CASSLYYEQYF	.	TRBJ2-7	.	TRBV7-2
TGTGCCAGCACCCCAGGGGGGGGTAACTATGGCTACACCTTC	CASTPGGGNYGYTF	TRBD1	TRBJ1-2	once	TRBV6-5
TGTGCCAGCAGCCAAGGAGGCCTTGAAGCTTTTTTT	CASSQGGLEAFF	.	TRBJ1-1	.	TRBV4-2
TGTGCCAGCAGTCTTAGCGGGGGGGCGAGGAATGAGCAGTTCTTC	CASSLSGGARNEQFF	TRBD2	TRBJ2-1	.	TRBV6-5
TGTGCCAGCAGTTACTCGTTTCAGGGGGACGGCGATGAGCAGTTCTTC	CASSYSFQGDGDEQFF	TRBD1	TRBJ2-1	.	TRBV6-5
TGTGCCAGCAGCCGTAATAGAGACAGGCCGTATGGCTACACCTTC	CASSRNRDRPYGYTF	.	TRBJ1-2	.	TRBV6-5
TGTGCCAGTAGTACCACCCTTGGGGATAGGTCTAATGAAAAACTGTTTTTT	CASSTTLGDRSNEKLFF	.	TRBJ1-4	.	TRBV19
TGCGCCAGCAAGGCACAGGGGCCCCTCGAGTGGGGGGGGTCACCCCTCCACTTT	CASKAQGPLEWGGSPLHF	TRBD1	TRBJ1-6	.	TRBV10-2
TGTGCCAGCAGCTTAAGCAATCAGCCCCAGCATTTT	CASSLSNQPQHF	.	TRBJ1-5	.	TRBV9
TGTGCCAGCAGTTATCGTAACCAAGAGCAGTACTTC	CASSYRNQEQYF	.	TRBJ2-7	.	TRBV28
TGTGCCAGCAGCTTCCGTGGCAGGGGGCACTGGGAGACCCAGTACTTC	CASSFRGRGHWETQYF	TRBD1	TRBJ2-5	.	TRBV11-2
TGCAGCGTCGACGCGGGGTACTACAATGAGCAGTTCTTC	CSVDAGYYNEQFF	.	TRBJ2-1	.	TRBV29-1
TGCAGTGCTAGAGAAGGCTTTGGCTACACCTTC	CSAREGFGYTF	.	TRBJ1-2	.	TRBV20-1
TGTGCCAGCAGGGGTTACATTAGCAATCAGCCCCAGCATTTT	CASRGYISNQPQHF	.	TRBJ1-5	.	TRBV2
TGTGCCAGCAGCCGACAGGGGGACTATGGCTACACCTTC	CASSRQGDYGYTF	TRBD1	TRBJ1-2	.	TRBV9
TGTGCCAGCAGTGGGCAGGGGATCGGCACCGGGGAGCTGTTTTTT	CASSGQGIGTGELFF	.	TRBJ2-2	.	TRBV2
TGTGCCAGCAGCCCCCTGGGGGGAGTCGGGGAGCAGTACTTC	CASSPLGGVGEQYF	.	TRBJ2-7	.	TRBV6-6
TGTGCCAGCAGTTTAACTAGCGGGGGATCGTACGAGCAGTACTTC	CASSLTSGGSYEQYF	TRBD2	TRBJ2-7	.	TRBV27
TGTGCCAGTAGGCGAGGATCCGAGCAGTACTTC	CASRRGSEQYF	.	TRBJ2-7	.	TRBV19
TGCGCCAGCAGCTTACGAACCGTCAACTATGGCTACACCTTC	CASSLRTVNYGYTF	.	TRBJ1-2	.	TRBV5-1
TGTGCCAGCAGCTTAGCGGCGAACACCGGGGAGCTGTTTTTT	CASSLAANTGELFF	.	TRBJ2-2	once	TRBV7-3
TGTGCCTGGAGTGTACCAACGCGGGTAAAGAACACTGAAGCTTTCTTT	CAWSVPTRVKNTEAFF	.	TRBJ1-1	.	TRBV30
TGTGCCAGCAGCTTAGCGGGAGTGGCGGGCGAGCAGTACTTC	CASSLAGVAGEQYF	TRBD2	TRBJ2-7	.	TRBV5-6
TGCGCCAGCAGCTTTTGGACAGGGAGTGACGAGCAGTACTTC	CASSFWTGSDEQYF	TRBD1	TRBJ2-7	.	TRBV5-1
TGTGCCAGCAGCGAGGGCCCGGCCAGCTCCTACGAGCAGTACTTC	CASSEGPASSYEQYF	.	TRBJ2-7	.	TRBV6-9
TGTGCCAGTAGTAGGCTAGCCTACAATGAGCAGTTCTTC	CASSRLAYNEQFF	.	TRBJ2-1	.	TRBV19
TGCGCCAGCAGCCAAGAGGGGGGGTATCAGCCCCAGCATTTT	CASSQEGGYQPQHF	.	TRBJ1-5	.	TRBV4-1
TGTGCCAGCAGTGAATGGGAGGACAACACTGAAGCTTTCTTT	CASSEWEDNTEAFF	.	TRBJ1-1	.	TRBV6-5
TGTGCCAGCAGCCTAGCTCCCGACACAGATACGCAGTATTTT	CASSLAPDTDTQYF	.	TRBJ2-3	.	TRBV6-5
TGTGCCAGTAGTATAGCGGTGACGCCCGCCTCCACCTTC	CASSIAVTPASTF	.	TRBJ1-2	.	TRBV19
TGTGCCAGCAGCTTGCCCGGGGTCTCCTACGAGCAGTACTTC	CASSLPGVSYEQYF	.	TRBJ2-7	.	TRBV5-8
TGCAGTGTTGACAAAGAGACCCAGTACTTC	CSVDKETQYF	.	TRBJ2-5	.	TRBV20-1
TGTGCCAGCAGTTACATAGGATACGAGCAGTACTTC	CASSYIGYEQYF	.	TRBJ2-7	.	TRBV6-5
TGTGCCAGCACCTTAGTAGGACAGGTTTGGAATTCACCCCTCCACTTT	CASTLVGQVWNSPLHF	TRBD1	TRBJ1-6	.	TRBV7-2
TGTGCCAGCAGCTTAGTCAGCCCCATCACAGATACGCAGTATTTT	CASSLVSPITDTQYF	.	TRBJ2-3	.	TRBV7-9
TGTGCCAGCAGCCAGGGGAGCGGCACTGAAGCTTTCTTT	CASSQGSGTEAFF	.	TRBJ1-1	.	TRBV6-1
TGTGCCAGCAGCTTAGTTAATGGCGCCTACGAGCAGTACTTC	CASSLVNGAYEQYF	.	TRBJ2-7	few	TRBV11-2
TGCGCCAGCAGCTTGAATACTGAATCCTACAATGAGCAGTTCTTC	CASSLNTESYNEQFF	.	TRBJ2-1	.	TRBV5-1
TGTGCCAGCTCACCATCTGACAGATCGAACACTGAAGCTTTCTTT	CASSPSDRSNTEAFF	.	TRBJ1-1	.	TRBV18
TGTGCCAGCAGTGTATATAGACAGGGGGCGCGCTATGGCTACACCTTC	CASSVYRQGARYGYTF	TRBD1	TRBJ1-2	.	TRBV2
TGTGCCAGCAGTGCCCTTGGGTACGAGACCCAGTACTTC	CASSALGYETQYF	.	TRBJ2-5	.	TRBV6-1
TGCGCCAGCAGCTTGGCTCCCTTAAGCGATAGCACAGATACGCAGTATTTT	CASSLAPLSDSTDTQYF	.	TRBJ2-3	.	TRBV5-1
TGTGCCAGCAGCACCGGACTAGCGGGGTACCAAGAGACCCAGTACTTC	CASSTGLAGYQETQYF	TRBD2	TRBJ2-5	once	TRBV7-8
TGTGCCATCAGTGTTTTGAGGTTTTTGGACAGGGCTTTTGGCACTGAAGCTTTCTTT	CAISVLRFLDRAFGTEAFF	TRBD1	TRBJ1-1	.	TRBV10-3
TGTGCCAGCAGGCGTTACGGGACAGGGAGTTCCTACGAGCAGTACTTC	CASRRYGTGSSYEQYF	TRBD1	TRBJ2-7	.	TRBV27